Below, one T cell receptor beta chain is given with its context. No antigen is known for it. Base qualities are not recorded, but no much larger clone differs from it by a single base. In total, roughly 670 healthy bone marrow donors made up the cohort. Cohort members were all nominally healthy when sampled, although unrecorded immune exposures were likely present. The donor was CMV seronegative and belonged to the group of 352 seronegative cohort members. Every donor gave a peripheral blood sample, and the peripheral blood mononuclear cells from that sample were used for TCR beta sequencing. The Qiagen DNeasy Blood Extraction Kit was used to extract genomic DNA from the blood cell samples. The CDR3 starts with the cysteine, ends with the phenylalanine, and has 16 residues. Of all the DNA, just the CDR3 is kept, 48 bases in frame from base 1. As encoded in the germline V gene (reference sequence), CDR1 is SEHNR while CDR2 is FQNEAQ. V is cut by 1 base and J by 3 bases, and the space between the germline ends is 15 bases.

This sample stems from a study of cytomegalovirus exposure and HLA in healthy donors (dated by TCRdb to 2017 to 2019). With regard to the full study: An earlier analysis of roughly 610 of the donors reported 276 Gb of sequence data and 90 million to 120 million unique TCR beta sequences obtained from approximately 180 million T cells. Approximately 310 gigabases of sequencing data and around 85 million unique TCR sequences made up an early release that covered fewer than 650 HLA-typed donors. The genetic ancestry cluster associated with self-reported Caucasian donors included roughly 84% of the 350 to 500 genotyped donors. The study aimed to test whether signatures of past pathogen exposure could be identified by cataloging public T cell receptors. Using immunosequencing, the study profiled T cell repertoires from fewer than 700 subjects and related those repertoires to cytomegalovirus serostatus. A separate validation cohort of approximately 130 different subjects was used in addition to the roughly 640-subject first cohort. The study combined high-throughput TCR immunosequencing, statistical association of individual TCRs with disease status, and machine learning to predict cytomegalovirus infection status. To study patterns of TCR occurrence, a later analysis re-analyzed previously published TCR beta repertoires from under 750 donors and added high-resolution HLA genotyping. The later analysis used no new phenotypic data to find candidate immune exposures, relying instead on TCR beta sequences and their occurrence across donors. An earlier analysis of 500 to 650 of the donors applied high-throughput TCR beta sequencing to assess whether each TCR beta V gene segment acted as functional or pseudogenic. Donor age, sex, ethnicity and CMV serostatus were compiled together with the repertoire data. Genome-wide SNP genotypes for about 60% of the roughly 700 donors were used in a later genetic analysis, which treated that subset as a discovery cohort. Every discovery cohort repertoire had been produced on one sequencing platform. Both class I and class II loci were covered by HLA typing, at four-digit resolution. Typing coverage differed by locus: A, B, C, DRB1 and DQB1 were typed in roughly 620-630 donors, DQA1 in about 560, DPA1 in 600 to 610, and DPB1 in 400 to 490. Because of strong linkage in the cohort, four to six DR-DQ haplotypes were treated as single units for association and clustering. Among 300 to 500 genotyped donors of the cohort, an average of approximately 240,000 unique TCR beta nucleotide sequences was sequenced per donor, of which approximately 18% were non-productive.

Paper-wide results and their limitations: Across donors, most TCR sequences were observed very rarely, whereas some public TCRs were present in many individuals. The sequencing pipeline was judged likely to have produced a cluster of highly shared sequence variants as a technical artifact. Compared with the roughly 700-donor mean, donors in an Asian-associated ancestry cluster had fewer N-insertions in productive TCRs, according to a later genetic analysis. Because HLA typing was missing for some donors at each locus, association tests included only the typed subset. In the study, around 150 TCR beta chains were listed as associated with cytomegalovirus. It was suggested by the authors that the approach could potentially be generalized to other disease states and immunological phenotypes. In vitro tests confirmed that a few of the cytomegalovirus-associated TCR beta chains recognize cytomegalovirus antigens. In an earlier analysis of fewer than 750 of the donors, most TCR beta V segments were observed in productive rearrangements about 87% or about 30% of the time, broadly matching IMGT annotations. In a later analysis, TCR association rates were found to vary across HLA loci, with the most associated TCRs seen for DRB1 alleles and the fewest for HLA-C alleles. In a later analysis, HLA-associated TCR beta chains showed more clonal expansion and lower generation probabilities than non-associated chains that were equally common. A later analysis associated some 17,000 TCR beta sequences with specific HLA alleles at a false discovery rate of 0.05. Roughly uniform sequencing depth across donors was assumed in presence/absence analyses, although this assumption may not hold. Linkage disequilibrium might explain the correlated functional status among segregating V segments, but an unknown experimental factor could not be ruled out. The classifier was reported to diagnose cytomegalovirus status with high specificity and sensitivity in both the original cohort and the validation cohort. In a later analysis, several top co-occurrence clusters were reported to appear linked to parvovirus B19, influenza, CMV and Epstein-Barr virus. Strong co-occurrence of HLA alleles, especially DR and DQ, made assigning TCR associations to individual alleles difficult. Immune exposure information for the cohort was limited to CMV serostatus. The 87-base-pair reads could not distinguish some IMGT-functional V segments, including TRBV6-2 and TRBV6-3, so those segments were excluded. Because counts were too low, fewer than 20 rarely observed V segments, including chromosome 9 orphons, were excluded from the earlier analysis of around 590 of the donors. The cohort was sequenced for TCR beta chains only, and without alpha or paired-chain data the features that could be detected were limited. An association between a missense DCLRE1C variant and V-gene and J-gene trimming of TCR beta chains was found in a later genetic analysis and replicated in an independent cohort. A further reported finding was that TCR beta sequences accurately predicted the HLA-A and HLA-B alleles for most subjects in the first cohort. A later analysis found that most CMV-associated TCR beta chains appeared HLA-restricted, with HLA associations seemingly driven largely by CMV exposure.

The method was the immunoSEQ multiplex PCR assay. The multiplex PCR relied on a mix of 60 forward primers for TCR Vbeta segments and 13 reverse primers for TCR Jbeta segments. A multiplex PCR assay on genomic DNA amplified the CDR3 region of rearranged TCR beta genes. The Illumina HiSeq System was used to sequence the amplified TCR beta libraries as 87-base-pair reads. Processing in the source paper ran as follows. A later analysis counted approximately 84 million unique TCR beta chains across the 550 to 700 repertoires, and roughly 9.9 million of these chains were shared by at least two donors. Raw reads were error-corrected and collapsed into unique sequences with a nearest-neighbor algorithm that merged closely related sequences to remove PCR and sequencing errors. V, D and J gene segments were assigned by aligning CDR3 sequences to IMGT reference sequences. For a sequence to be retained, a match of at least six nucleotides was required to both a V gene segment and a J gene segment. A rearrangement was called productive if the CDR3 had no stop codons and remained in frame with V and J, and every other rearrangement was called non-productive. Following IMGT convention, CDR3 was defined as the stretch from the second conserved V-encoded cysteine to the conserved J-encoded phenylalanine. The earlier analysis of 500 to 650 of the donors excluded any sequence lacking an unambiguous match to a single V gene segment. An earlier analysis of under 750 of the donors called V segments functional above 56.7% productive rearrangements and segregating when the between-donor standard deviation exceeded 5%. A statistical classification framework was built for diagnosing cytomegalovirus status from the catalog of TCR beta chain sequences. In a later analysis, TCR nucleotide sequences were compared against IMGT/GENE-DB human TR gene sequences so that V and J genes could be assigned. In a later analysis, CDR3 sequences and most-parsimonious VDJ recombination scenarios were assigned using the TCRdist pipeline. In a later analysis, each TCR beta chain was defined by its CDR3 amino acid sequence together with its V-gene family, and reads without a unique V-gene family were excluded. In a later analysis, approximately 640 highly shared, low-generation-probability nucleotide sequences were removed to address suspected cross-contamination and a sequencing artifact. A later analysis calculated a clonal expansion index for each public chain from normalized within-repertoire ranks of inferred template counts. In a later analysis, generation probabilities were computed using a VDJ recombination model fitted to out-of-frame rearrangements, and the results were checked against IGoR. In a later analysis, hypergeometric tests were used to score TCR-TCR, TCR-HLA and TCR-CMV co-occurrence, with a repertoire-size bias correction applied to TCR pairs. False discovery rates were estimated in a later analysis by permuting HLA or CMV assignments 20 times. In a later analysis, co-occurring TCRs were grouped using DBSCAN, and TCRdist sequence similarity was added for clustering within HLA-allele-positive subsets. Repertoires with fewer than 30,000 or more than 120,000 public chains were left out of co-occurrence clustering, as were about five repertoires with anomalous nucleotide sharing. TCRdb limited this immuneACCESS table to in-frame rearrangements with V and J called. A share of clones is missing; checked studies link under half to unresolved V genes, and the rest is unexplained. That table is the source of V, J and clone size, and D and trimming were worked out from the DNA. This sample is represented by 180,000 or so clones; 76% of them were singletons. The ten largest clonotypes hold less than 0.9% of the sample.

The rearranged segments are TRBV7-9 and TRBJ2-5, and TRBD1 may be the D gene, going by 6 matching bases. This clonotype was sampled from a female donor in good health and CMV-seronegative. The sequencing input was PBMCs. The encoded CDR3 is CASSLGGRGWEETQYF. The nucleotide sequence is TGTGCCAGCAGCTTAGGTGGCAGGGGATGGGAAGAGACCCAGTACTTC.